This T cell receptor beta chain was sequenced during a study of T cell responses to AZD1222 COVID-19 vaccine. V shed 7 bases, J shed 4 bases, and the junction held 7 bases outside the gene matches. The germline V gene encodes CDR1 SGHRS and CDR2 YFSETQ. The CDR3 is 13 amino acids. Profiling relied on immunoSEQ multiplex PCR, and the TCRdb table lists in-frame clones only, not all of them. The repertoire holds around 200,000 clones, with 80% to 90% as singletons. The sample here was peripheral blood, taken on day 0 of AZD1222 vaccination. The gene calls are TRBV5-1 and TRBJ1-1, with 7 bases identical to TRBD1. The clonotype was recovered from an adult in good health. CDR3 nucleotide sequence: TGCGCCAGCCGCCAGGGGGATTCCACTGAAGCTTTCTTT. Residues: CASRQGDSTEAFF. Supplemented by reference TRBV5-1 and TRBJ1-1, the full variable domain reads KAGVTQTPRYLIKTRGQQVTLSCSPISGHRSVSWYQQTPGQGLQFLFEYFSETQRNKGNFPGRFSGRQFSNSRSEMNVSTLELGDSALYLCASRQGDSTEAFFGQGTRLTVV.